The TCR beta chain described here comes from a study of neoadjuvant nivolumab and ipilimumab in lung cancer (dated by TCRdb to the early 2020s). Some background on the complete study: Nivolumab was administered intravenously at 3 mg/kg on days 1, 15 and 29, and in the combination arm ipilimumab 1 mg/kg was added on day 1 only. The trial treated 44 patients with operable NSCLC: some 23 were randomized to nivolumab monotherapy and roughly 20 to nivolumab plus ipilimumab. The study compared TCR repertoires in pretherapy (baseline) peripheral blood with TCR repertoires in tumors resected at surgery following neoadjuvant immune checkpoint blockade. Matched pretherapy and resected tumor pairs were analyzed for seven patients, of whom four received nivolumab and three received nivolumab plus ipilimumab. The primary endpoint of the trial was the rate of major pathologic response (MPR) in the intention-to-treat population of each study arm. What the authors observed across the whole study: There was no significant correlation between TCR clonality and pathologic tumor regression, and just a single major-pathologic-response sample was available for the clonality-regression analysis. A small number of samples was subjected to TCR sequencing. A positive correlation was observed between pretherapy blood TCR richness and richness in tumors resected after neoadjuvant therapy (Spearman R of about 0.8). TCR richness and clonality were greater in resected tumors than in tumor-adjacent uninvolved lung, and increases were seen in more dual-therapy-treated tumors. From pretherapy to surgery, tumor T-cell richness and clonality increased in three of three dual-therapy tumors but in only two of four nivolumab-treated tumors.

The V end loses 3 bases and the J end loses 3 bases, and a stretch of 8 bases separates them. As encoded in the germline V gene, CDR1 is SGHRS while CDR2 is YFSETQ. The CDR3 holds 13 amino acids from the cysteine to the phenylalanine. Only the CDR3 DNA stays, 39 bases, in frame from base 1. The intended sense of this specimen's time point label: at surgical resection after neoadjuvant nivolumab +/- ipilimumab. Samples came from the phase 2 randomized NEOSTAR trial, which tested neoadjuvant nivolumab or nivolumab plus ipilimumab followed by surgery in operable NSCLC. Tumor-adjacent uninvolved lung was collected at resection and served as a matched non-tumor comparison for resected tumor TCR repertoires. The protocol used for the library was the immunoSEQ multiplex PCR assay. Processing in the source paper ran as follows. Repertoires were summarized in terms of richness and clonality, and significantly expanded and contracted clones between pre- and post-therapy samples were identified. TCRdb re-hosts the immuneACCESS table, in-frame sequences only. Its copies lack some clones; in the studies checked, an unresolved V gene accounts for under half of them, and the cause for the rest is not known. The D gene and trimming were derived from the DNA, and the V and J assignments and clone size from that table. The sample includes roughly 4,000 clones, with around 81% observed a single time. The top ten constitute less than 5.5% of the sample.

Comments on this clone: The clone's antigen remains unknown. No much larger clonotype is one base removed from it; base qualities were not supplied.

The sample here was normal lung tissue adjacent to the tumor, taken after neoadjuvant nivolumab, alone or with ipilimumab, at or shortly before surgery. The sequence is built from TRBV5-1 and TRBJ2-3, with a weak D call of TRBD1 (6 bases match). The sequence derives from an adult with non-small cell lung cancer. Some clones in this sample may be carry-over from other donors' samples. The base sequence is TGCGCCAGCAGCTCTACAGGGACAGATACGCAGTATTTT. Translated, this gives CASSSTGTDTQYF.